This T cell receptor (beta chain) was identified in a study of human T cells and chemical hapten exposure. The CDR3 runs 15 residues. Germline values: CDR1 DFQATT, CDR2 SNEGSKA (reference sequence). The V end was cut by 2 bases, the J end by 7 bases, with 20 bases between. During construction of the library, unique molecular identifiers were attached to individual cDNA molecules for quantitative, reproducible TCR counting. TCRdb reprocessed the RACE reads via MiXCR and lists one record per CDR3 protein. In the table there are 25,000 to 35,000 distinct CDR3 sequences, about 7.2% of which are singletons. Noted time point: healthy volunteer bleed at 2 weeks. The total RNA was obtained from whole blood that was not fractionated.

This chain uses TRBV20-1 with TRBJ1-1, with a possible D match to TRBD1 (5 bases). The source is a human donor in good health. Some clones in this sample may be carry-over from other donors' samples. Material for sequencing was whole blood. The CDR3 region has the DNA TGCAGTGCTAGACCTCACCTTTTGGGGGTTGGTGAAGCTTTCTTT. This codes for CSARPHLLGVGEAFF.